The rows below give T cell receptor beta chains drawn from one sample of a study of T cell responses to AZD1222 COVID-19 vaccine. TCRdb keeps only in-frame clones here, not all; method: immunoSEQ multiplex PCR. Of about 76,000 clones in the sample, over 60% are singletons; the top ten hold roughly a quarter. The sample in question was peripheral blood, obtained 28 days after the second dose of the MenACWY control vaccine. The receptors derive from an adult who received the MenACWY meningococcal vaccine as a control. Both conserved end residues are part of each CDR3.

cdr3_aa j_call v_call
CASSLSGTFIRYF TRBJ2-7 TRBV28
CASSYGTVENEKLFF TRBJ1-4 TRBV13
CASRRRGRYYEQYF TRBJ2-7 TRBV23-1
CASSRTGGWTEAFF TRBJ1-1 TRBV19
CASSEENEQFF TRBJ2-1 TRBV2
CASSLRADSPLHF TRBJ1-6 TRBV5-8
CASSLDSRSGGGYTF TRBJ1-2 TRBV5-1
CASSKPDRARTGELFF TRBJ2-2 TRBV19
CATSADIYNEQFF TRBJ2-1 TRBV24-1
CASSPVTNSRGEQFF TRBJ2-1 TRBV18
CASSPGTGGTREQYF TRBJ2-7 TRBV18
CASSLAGELAGVEQFF TRBJ2-1 TRBV11-2
CASSQEPSWKLFF TRBJ1-4 TRBV4-1
CASSLGSLPDTQYF TRBJ2-3 TRBV5-4
CASSLVPNTEAFF TRBJ1-1 TRBV11-3
CASSLVVGLSYNEQFF TRBJ2-1 TRBV7-8
CSVAAAPTTEAFF TRBJ1-1 TRBV29-1
CASSYQTGGAKETQYF TRBJ2-5 TRBV2
CASSPSYRLVGEQYF TRBJ2-7 TRBV27
CASSAQGGTEAFF TRBJ1-1 TRBV7-9
CASSLLGQGGNEQFF TRBJ2-1 TRBV7-2
CAWSGQVNEKLFF TRBJ1-4 TRBV30
CASSFPGQGAGNTIYF TRBJ1-3 TRBV7-9
CASRRADTQYF TRBJ2-3 TRBV2
CSSSGRHNQETQYF TRBJ2-5 TRBV29-1
CASSIFSTNYGYTF TRBJ1-2 TRBV19
CASKGSGGGTDTQYF TRBJ2-3 TRBV10-1
CASSPTAGHISQYF TRBJ2-3 TRBV11-1
CASTRDKVYQPQHF TRBJ1-5 TRBV5-8
CASSEAPYGGQETQYF TRBJ2-5 TRBV2
CASSQDLGSINNEQFF TRBJ2-1 TRBV4-3
CAISEASGYTF TRBJ1-2 TRBV28
CASSPRRGGGAEQYF TRBJ2-7 TRBV19
CASSLDRVPRSIYF TRBJ1-3 TRBV7-8
CAWSKGSAGELFF TRBJ2-2 TRBV30
CASSQGLAGGFVPEQFF TRBJ2-1 TRBV5-1
CAWRGQVYDYGYTF TRBJ1-2 TRBV30
CASSYLRTREVYEQYF TRBJ2-7 TRBV5-6
CASSTTDTQYF TRBJ2-3 TRBV2
CASSPRQGAMDTIYF TRBJ1-3 TRBV18
CASSQGEGYYGYTF TRBJ1-2 TRBV3-1/TRBV3-2
CSASAASGGTAAADTQYF TRBJ2-3 TRBV20-1
CSARGNNEQFF TRBJ2-1 TRBV20-1
CASSQAGSSYEQYF TRBJ2-7 TRBV3-1/TRBV3-2
CASSEHLGGNQPQHF TRBJ1-5 TRBV6-1
CASSPRGPETQYF TRBJ2-5 TRBV7-9
CASSILVGGNQPQHF TRBJ1-5 TRBV19
CASSPTGRDTEAFF TRBJ1-1 TRBV5-6
CASSYGGNDGQPQHF TRBJ1-5 TRBV2
CATSRDRGSGYEQYF TRBJ2-7 TRBV15
CAGAGRGNQPQHF TRBJ1-5 TRBV6-1
CASSPPGRGTGELFF TRBJ2-2 TRBV18
CASSETGAAIGYTF TRBJ1-2 TRBV2
CASSLSSTDTQYF TRBJ2-3 TRBV7-7
CSARDRLFETF TRBJ1-2 TRBV20-1